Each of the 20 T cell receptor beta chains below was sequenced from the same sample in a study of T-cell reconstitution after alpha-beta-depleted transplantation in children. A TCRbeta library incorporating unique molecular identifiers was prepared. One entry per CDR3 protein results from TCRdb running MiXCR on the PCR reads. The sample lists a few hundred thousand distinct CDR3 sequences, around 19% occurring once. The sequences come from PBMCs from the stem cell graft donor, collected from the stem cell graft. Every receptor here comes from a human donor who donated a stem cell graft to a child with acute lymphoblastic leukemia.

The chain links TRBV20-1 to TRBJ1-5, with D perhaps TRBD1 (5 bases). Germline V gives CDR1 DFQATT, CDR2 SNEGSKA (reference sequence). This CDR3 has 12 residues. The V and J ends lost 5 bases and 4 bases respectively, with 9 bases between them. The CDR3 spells CSAGRQNQPQHF. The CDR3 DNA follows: TGCAGTGCTGGAAGACAGAATCAGCCCCAGCATTTT.

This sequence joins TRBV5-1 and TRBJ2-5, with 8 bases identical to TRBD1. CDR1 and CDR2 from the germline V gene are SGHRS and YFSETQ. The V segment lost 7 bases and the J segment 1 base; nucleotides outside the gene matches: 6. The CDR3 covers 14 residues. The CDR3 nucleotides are TGCGCCAGCCAGACAGGGGCACTCCAAGAGACCCAGTACTTC. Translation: CASQTGALQETQYF.

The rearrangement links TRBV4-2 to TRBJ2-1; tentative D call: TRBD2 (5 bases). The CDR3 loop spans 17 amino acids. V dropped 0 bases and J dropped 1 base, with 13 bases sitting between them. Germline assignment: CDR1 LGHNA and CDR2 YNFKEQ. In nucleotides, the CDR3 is TGTGCCAGCAGCCAAGAGCCGACGGGATCATCCTACAATGAGCAGTTCTTC. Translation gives CASSQEPTGSSYNEQFF.

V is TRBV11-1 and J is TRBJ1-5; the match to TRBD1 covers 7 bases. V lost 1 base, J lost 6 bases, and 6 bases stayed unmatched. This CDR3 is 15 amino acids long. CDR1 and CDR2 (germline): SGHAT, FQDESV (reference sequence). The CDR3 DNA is TGTGCCAGCAGCTTAGTGTCAGGGGGGCCTCAGCCCCAGCATTTT. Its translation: CASSLVSGGPQPQHF. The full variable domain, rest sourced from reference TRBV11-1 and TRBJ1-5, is EAEVAQSPRYKITEKSQAVAFWCDPISGHATLYWYRQILGQGPELLVQFQDESVVDDSQLPKDRFSAERLKGVDSTLKIQPAELGDSAMYLCASSLVSGGPQPQHFGDGTRLSIL.

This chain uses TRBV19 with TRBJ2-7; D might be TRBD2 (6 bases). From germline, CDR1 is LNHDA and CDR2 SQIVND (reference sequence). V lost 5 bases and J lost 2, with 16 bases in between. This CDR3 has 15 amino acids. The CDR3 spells CASSPSSGGPYEQYF. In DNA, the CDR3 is TGTGCCAGTAGTCCGAGTAGCGGCGGGCCCTACGAGCAGTACTTC.

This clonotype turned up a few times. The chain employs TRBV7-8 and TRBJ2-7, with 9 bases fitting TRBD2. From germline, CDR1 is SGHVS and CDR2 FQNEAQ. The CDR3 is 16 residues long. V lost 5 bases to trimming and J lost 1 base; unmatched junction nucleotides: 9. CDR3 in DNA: TGTGCCAGCAGCCGACCACCTAGCGGGAATTCCTACGAGCAGTACTTC. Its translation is CASSRPPSGNSYEQYF.

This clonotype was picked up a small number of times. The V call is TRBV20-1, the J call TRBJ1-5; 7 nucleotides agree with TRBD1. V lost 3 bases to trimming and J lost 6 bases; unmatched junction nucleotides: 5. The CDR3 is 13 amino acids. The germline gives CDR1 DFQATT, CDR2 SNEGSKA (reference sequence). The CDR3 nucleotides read TGCAGTGCTAGGGAGGGGGCACTTCAGCCCCAGCATTTT. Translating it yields CSAREGALQPQHF.

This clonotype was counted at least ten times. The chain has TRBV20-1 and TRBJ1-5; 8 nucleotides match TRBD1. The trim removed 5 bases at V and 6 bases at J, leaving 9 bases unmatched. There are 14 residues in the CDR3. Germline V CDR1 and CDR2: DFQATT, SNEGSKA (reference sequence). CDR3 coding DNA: TGCAGTGCTCACGAGACAGGGGAAATTCAGCCCCAGCATTTT. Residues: CSAHETGEIQPQHF.

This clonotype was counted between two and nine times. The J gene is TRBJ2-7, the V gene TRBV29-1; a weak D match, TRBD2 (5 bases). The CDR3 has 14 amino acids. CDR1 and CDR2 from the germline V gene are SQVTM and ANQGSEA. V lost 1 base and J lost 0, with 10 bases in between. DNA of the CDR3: TGCAGCGTTGAAGGCCGGGATAGCTCCTACGAGCAGTACTTC. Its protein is CSVEGRDSSYEQYF.

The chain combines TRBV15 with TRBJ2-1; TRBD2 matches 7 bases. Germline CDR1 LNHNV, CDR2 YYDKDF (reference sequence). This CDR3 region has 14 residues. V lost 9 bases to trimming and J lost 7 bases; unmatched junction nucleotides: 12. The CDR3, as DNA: TGTGCCACAAGAGCGGGACGGAGCTTGAATGAGCAGTTCTTC. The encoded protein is CATRAGRSLNEQFF.

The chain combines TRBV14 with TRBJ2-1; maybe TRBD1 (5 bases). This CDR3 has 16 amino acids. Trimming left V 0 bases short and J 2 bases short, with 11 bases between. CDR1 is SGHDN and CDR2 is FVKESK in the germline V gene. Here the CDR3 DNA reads TGTGCCAGCAGCCAAGATATCCAGGGTCCCTACAATGAGCAGTTCTTC. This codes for CASSQDIQGPYNEQFF.

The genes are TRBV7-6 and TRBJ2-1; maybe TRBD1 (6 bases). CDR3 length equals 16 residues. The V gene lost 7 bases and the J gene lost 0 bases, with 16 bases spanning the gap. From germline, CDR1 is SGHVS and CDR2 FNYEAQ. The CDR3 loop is CASTLTGTRSYNEQFF. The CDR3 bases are TGTGCCAGCACCCTTACAGGGACCCGCTCCTACAATGAGCAGTTCTTC.

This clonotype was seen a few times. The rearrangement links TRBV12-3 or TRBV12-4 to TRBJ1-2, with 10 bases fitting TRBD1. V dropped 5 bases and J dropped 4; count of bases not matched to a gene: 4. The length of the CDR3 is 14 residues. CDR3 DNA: TGTGCCAGCAGTCCCGGGACAGGGGCCTATGGCTACACCTTC. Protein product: CASSPGTGAYGYTF.

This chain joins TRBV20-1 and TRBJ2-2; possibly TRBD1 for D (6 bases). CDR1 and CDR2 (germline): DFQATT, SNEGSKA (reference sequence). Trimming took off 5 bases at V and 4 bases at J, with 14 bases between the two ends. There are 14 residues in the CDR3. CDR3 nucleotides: TGCAGTGCTGCCGACAGGTCCCCCACCGGGGAGCTGTTTTTT. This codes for CSAADRSPTGELFF.

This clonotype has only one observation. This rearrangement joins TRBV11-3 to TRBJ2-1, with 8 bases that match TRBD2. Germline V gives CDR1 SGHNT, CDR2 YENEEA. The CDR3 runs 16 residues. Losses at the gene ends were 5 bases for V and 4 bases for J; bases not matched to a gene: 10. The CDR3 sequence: CASSVSGTRPYNEQFF. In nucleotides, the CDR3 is TGTGCCAGCAGCGTCTCCGGGACTAGGCCTTACAATGAGCAGTTCTTC.

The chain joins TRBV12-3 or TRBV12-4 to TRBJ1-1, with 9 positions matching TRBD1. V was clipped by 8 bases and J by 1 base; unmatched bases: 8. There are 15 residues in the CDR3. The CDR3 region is CASFPQGAANTEAFF. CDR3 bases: TGTGCCAGCTTCCCACAGGGGGCGGCGAACACTGAAGCTTTCTTT.

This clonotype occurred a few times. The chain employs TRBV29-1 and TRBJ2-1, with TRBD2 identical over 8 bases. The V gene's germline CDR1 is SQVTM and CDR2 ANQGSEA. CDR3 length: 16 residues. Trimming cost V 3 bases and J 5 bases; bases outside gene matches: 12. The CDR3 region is CSVDYFGGVGNNEQFF. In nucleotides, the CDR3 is TGCAGCGTTGATTACTTCGGGGGGGTAGGGAACAATGAGCAGTTCTTC.

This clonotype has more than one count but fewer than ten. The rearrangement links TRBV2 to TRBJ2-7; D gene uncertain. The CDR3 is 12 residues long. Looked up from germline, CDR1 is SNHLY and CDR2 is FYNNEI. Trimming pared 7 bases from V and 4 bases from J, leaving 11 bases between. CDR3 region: CASTRMRYEQYF. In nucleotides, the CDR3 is TGTGCCAGCACGAGGATGAGATACGAGCAGTACTTC.

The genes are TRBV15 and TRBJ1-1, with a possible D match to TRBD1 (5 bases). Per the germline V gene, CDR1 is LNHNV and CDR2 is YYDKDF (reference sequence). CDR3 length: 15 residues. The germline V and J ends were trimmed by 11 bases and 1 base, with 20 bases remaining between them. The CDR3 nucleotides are TGTGCCGCCATGGACGGAGGGGTCCCGAACACTGAAGCTTTCTTT. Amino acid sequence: CAAMDGGVPNTEAFF.

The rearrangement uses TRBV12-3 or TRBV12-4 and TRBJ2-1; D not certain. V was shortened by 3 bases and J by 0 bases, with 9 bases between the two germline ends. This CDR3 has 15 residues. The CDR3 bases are TGTGCCAGCAGTTTCGGGTCAGACTCCTACAATGAGCAGTTCTTC. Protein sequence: CASSFGSDSYNEQFF.